These 4 T cell receptor beta chains came from one sample sequenced in a study of blood T cell repertoires in COVID-19. The data were produced by immunoSEQ multiplex PCR, yet TCRdb's version contains in-frame clones alone and is incomplete. In the table there are 150,000 to 200,000 clones, approximately 80% of which are singletons. Sequenced material: PBMCs or T cells enriched from blood (not recorded which). The receptor set was obtained from a man between 65 and 85 years old who had been exposed to COVID-19.

This clone was found a few times. The chain is built from TRBV30 and TRBJ1-5; D is ambiguous. V lost 2 bases and J 3 bases, leaving 11 bases between the germline ends. This CDR3 comprises 14 residues. The germline CDR1 and CDR2 sequences are GTSNPN and SVGIG (reference sequence). The CDR3: CAWSSNRFNQPQHF. CDR3 DNA sequence: TGTGCCTGGAGTTCGAACCGGTTCAATCAGCCCCAGCATTTT.

The chain employs TRBV30 and TRBJ1-1, with 8 nucleotides matching TRBD1. Germline loops: CDR1 GTSNPN, CDR2 SVGIG (reference sequence). The CDR3 is 15 residues long. J was trimmed by 2 bases and V by 1 base; bases with no gene match: 6. In nucleotides, the CDR3 is TGTGCCTGGAGTGGTACAGGGGGTGGCAACACTGAAGCTTTCTTT. This translates into CAWSGTGGGNTEAFF.

This rearrangement joins TRBV7-2 to TRBJ1-3, with D maybe TRBD1 (6 bases). V lost 5 bases and J 2 bases, leaving 13 bases between the germline ends. The germline V gene encodes CDR1 SGHTA and CDR2 FQGNSA. This CDR3 comprises 15 residues. The CDR3 reads CASSLGGAAGNTIYF. Written as DNA, the CDR3 is TGTGCCAGCAGCCTGGGGGGGGCGGCTGGAAACACCATATATTTT.

The chain has TRBV6-2 or TRBV6-3 and TRBJ1-1, with 10 bases lining up with TRBD1. The CDR3 covers 18 residues. The ends lost 6 bases at V and 3 bases at J; junction bases unmatched: 16. Germline V lookup: CDR1 MNHEY, CDR2 SVGEGT. CDR3 bases: TGTGCCAGCAGCTCCACTCTCCGGGACAGGGGACGTGACACTGAAGCTTTCTTT. Its translation: CASSSTLRDRGRDTEAFF.